These T cell receptor beta chains were read from a single sample in a study of T cells in Graves' hyperthyroidism and ophthalmopathy. TCRdb re-called the multiplex PCR reads with MiXCR, one entry per CDR3 protein. The sample has under 800,000 distinct CDR3 sequences; 14% are singletons. Source material: blood. The receptors were gathered from a woman aged 18 to 35 with Graves' hyperthyroidism. The CDR3 runs from the conserved cysteine through the conserved F or W.

V gene	J gene	CDR3 protein
TRBV7-2	TRBJ2-5	CASSRPAGQETQYF
TRBV30	TRBJ2-3	CACRQGGTDTQYF
TRBV3-1	TRBJ2-2	CASSQRITGELFF
TRBV5-6	TRBJ1-4	CASSPGPGQGYRVGEKLFF
TRBV30	TRBJ2-1	CAWSGQSYNEQFF
TRBV24-1	TRBJ2-3	CATSDRTGDAARRTDTQYF
TRBV2	TRBJ2-1	CASMLAGSNEQFF
TRBV6-1	TRBJ2-1	CASSPGTPAPEQFF
TRBV5-1	TRBJ2-3	CASLPGQGGADTQYF
TRBV25-1	TRBJ2-5	CASSESRRMEPQETQYF
TRBV7-9	TRBJ2-7	CASSPLGRASYEQYF
TRBV9	TRBJ2-3	CASSAGTSGRTDTQYF
TRBV4-1	TRBJ2-1	CASSQVGVWKGNSRAEYNEQFF
TRBV3-1	TRBJ2-7	CASSLALEAYEQYF
TRBV5-1	TRBJ2-2	CASSRQGSDTGELFF
TRBV2	TRBJ2-2	CASSGVTGRNTGELFF
TRBV19	TRBJ1-1	CASGQGGNTEAFF
TRBV4-3	TRBJ1-2	CASSQDRGGHEGYTF
TRBV29-1	TRBJ1-2	CSVNRDRGLYDGYTF
TRBV11-2	TRBJ1-5	CASSLAARGWPQHF
TRBV12-5	TRBJ1-2	CASSWGANYGYTF
TRBV6-5	TRBJ2-7	CASSYSWGLNYEQYF
TRBV7-2	TRBJ1-1	CASSLLGGWGEAFF
TRBV15	TRBJ2-1	CATSRDRTSGSHRGVGEQFF
TRBV7-9	TRBJ2-4	CASSHGKAKNIQYF
TRBV4-2	TRBJ2-7	CASSHDREPYEQYF
TRBV27	TRBJ1-1	CASSFIAGRDTEAFF
TRBV9	TRBJ2-1	CASSVEGREQFF
TRBV19	TRBJ1-1	CASTSLRQAREAFF
TRBV7-9	TRBJ1-1	CASSLARVFQGKDTEAFF
TRBV27	TRBJ2-1	CASSRLAGEESEQFF